These T cell receptor beta chains were read from a single sample in a study of blood T cell repertoires in COVID-19. Some clones are missing from TCRdb's copy, which holds only in-frame ones; the method was immunoSEQ multiplex PCR. The sample shows approximately 97,000 clones, less than 85% of them seen only once. Specimen: peripheral blood. The receptors originated from a man aged 80 or over with acute or convalescent COVID-19. CDR3s include the opening cysteine and the closing phenylalanine or tryptophan. D genes are given only for firm matches. The size of a clone is reported for some rows only, either as once, few or many, or as a class for expanded clones.

TRBV27,TRBJ1-4,TRBD1,NA,CASSLQQGYGKLFF,TGTGCCAGCAGTTTACAACAGGGGTATGGAAAACTGTTTTTT
TRBV6-2/TRBV6-3,TRBJ1-2,NA,NA,CASSYVTGSTGYTF,TGTGCCAGCAGTTACGTTACAGGGTCGACTGGCTACACCTTC
TRBV20-1,TRBJ2-5,TRBD2,NA,CSASRTSGRETQYF,TGCAGTGCTAGTCGGACTAGCGGGAGGGAGACCCAGTACTTC
TRBV5-4,TRBJ2-1,NA,NA,CASSLVSARGNEQFF,TGTGCCAGCAGCTTGGTTAGCGCCCGAGGCAATGAGCAGTTCTTC
TRBV27,TRBJ1-5,NA,NA,CASSPVGSNQPQHF,TGTGCCAGCAGTCCAGTGGGCAGCAATCAGCCCCAGCATTTT
TRBV5-6,TRBJ2-7,TRBD2,NA,CASSVLAGNTYEQYF,TGTGCCAGCAGCGTACTAGCGGGAAACACCTACGAGCAGTACTTC
TRBV28,TRBJ2-7,NA,NA,CASSFLYRYEQYF,TGTGCCAGCAGTTTTCTTTACAGGTACGAGCAGTACTTC
TRBV28,TRBJ1-1,NA,many,CASSLTRGYTEAFF,TGTGCCAGCAGTCTGACGAGGGGGTACACTGAAGCTTTCTTT
TRBV7-2,TRBJ2-7,TRBD2,medium-sized,CASSLIGGGLAGYEQYF,TGTGCCAGCAGCTTAATCGGCGGGGGGCTAGCGGGATACGAGCAGTACTTC
TRBV29-1,TRBJ1-1,TRBD1,NA,CSGGTGLNTEAFF,TGCAGCGGGGGGACAGGGCTCAACACTGAAGCTTTCTTT
TRBV11-3,TRBJ2-1,TRBD2,NA,CASSPGTSGIDEQFF,TGTGCCAGCAGCCCCGGGACTAGCGGGATCGATGAGCAGTTCTTC
TRBV30,TRBJ2-7,TRBD2,NA,CAWSWDYYEQYF,TGTGCCTGGAGTTGGGACTACTACGAGCAGTACTTC
TRBV3-1/TRBV3-2,TRBJ2-7,NA,NA,CASSLSHGEQYF,TGTGCCAGCAGCCTAAGTCACGGCGAGCAGTACTTC
TRBV27,TRBJ1-1,NA,few,CASRLDGSNTEAFF,TGTGCCAGCAGGCTCGACGGGTCGAACACTGAAGCTTTCTTT
TRBV19,TRBJ1-1,NA,NA,CASSSNPGVLWTEAFF,TGTGCCAGTAGTTCCAACCCCGGGGTCCTTTGGACTGAAGCTTTCTTT
TRBV3-1/TRBV3-2,TRBJ1-2,TRBD1,NA,CASREFRDRGHGYTF,TGTGCCAGCAGAGAATTCCGGGACAGGGGGCATGGCTACACCTTC
TRBV7-2,TRBJ2-7,TRBD1,NA,CASSHRTGRYEQYF,TGTGCCAGCAGCCATCGGACAGGTAGATACGAGCAGTACTTC
TRBV12-3/TRBV12-4,TRBJ1-2,TRBD1,NA,CASSRDRNFGYTF,TGTGCCAGCAGCCGGGACAGGAACTTCGGCTACACCTTC
TRBV3-1/TRBV3-2,TRBJ1-1,NA,NA,CASSQADTEAFF,TGTGCCAGCAGCCAGGCCGACACTGAAGCTTTCTTT
TRBV28,TRBJ2-1,NA,NA,CASSLPGRGYNEQFF,TGTGCCAGCAGTTTACCCGGGAGAGGCTACAATGAGCAGTTCTTC
TRBV27,TRBJ2-6,TRBD1,NA,CASSYTGTGFISGANVLTF,TGTGCCAGCAGCTATACCGGGACAGGGTTCATCTCTGGGGCCAACGTCCTGACTTTC
TRBV4-2,TRBJ2-2,TRBD2,NA,CASSQGTSGSGAGELFF,TGTGCCAGCAGCCAAGGGACTAGCGGGAGTGGCGCCGGGGAGCTGTTTTTT
TRBV5-1,TRBJ1-3,TRBD1,once,CASSLAQGPGNTIYF,TGCGCCAGCAGCTTGGCACAGGGGCCCGGAAACACCATATATTTT
TRBV6-4,TRBJ2-7,TRBD2,NA,CASRFLTSGRLNEQYF,TGTGCCAGCAGATTTCTTACTAGCGGGAGACTCAACGAGCAGTACTTC
TRBV7-2,TRBJ2-3,NA,NA,CASSRDSGPDTQYF,TGTGCCAGCAGCCGGGACTCGGGGCCAGATACGCAGTATTTT
TRBV7-6,TRBJ1-4,TRBD1,NA,CASSLVLDRSGFEKLFF,TGTGCCAGCAGCTTAGTGTTGGACAGGAGTGGCTTTGAAAAACTGTTTTTT
TRBV6-5,TRBJ1-2,TRBD1,NA,CASGTGEFSGYTF,TGTGCCAGCGGGACAGGGGAATTCAGTGGCTACACCTTC
TRBV28,TRBJ1-5,TRBD1,few,CASSRQGVYLQPQHF,TGTGCCAGCAGCCGACAGGGGGTGTATCTTCAGCCCCAGCATTTT
TRBV5-6,TRBJ1-4,TRBD1,NA,CASSVKGQGSVEKLFF,TGTGCCAGCAGCGTGAAGGGACAGGGATCAGTTGAAAAACTGTTTTTT
TRBV19,TRBJ2-1,NA,NA,CASSSQPGLKDEQFF,TGTGCCAGTAGTTCCCAGCCCGGACTAAAGGATGAGCAGTTCTTC
TRBV5-1,TRBJ2-7,TRBD1,NA,CASSLGEGASYEQYF,TGCGCCAGCAGCTTGGGAGAGGGGGCCTCCTACGAGCAGTACTTC
TRBV11-3,TRBJ2-3,TRBD2,NA,CASSLASGRRTDTQYF,TGTGCCAGCAGCTTAGCCAGCGGGAGACGCACAGATACGCAGTATTTT
TRBV6-4,TRBJ2-1,TRBD2,NA,CASSPRLAGGNSYNEQFF,TGTGCCAGCAGCCCCCGCCTAGCGGGAGGGAATTCCTACAATGAGCAGTTCTTC
TRBV6-1,TRBJ1-5,NA,NA,CASSDNSLRAQHF,TGTGCCAGCAGTGACAACAGCCTCAGGGCCCAGCATTTT
TRBV11-1,TRBJ1-2,TRBD1,NA,CASSPDRAYGYTF,TGTGCCAGCAGTCCTGACAGGGCCTATGGCTACACCTTC
TRBV29-1,TRBJ2-7,NA,NA,CSVEPPGQINEQYF,TGCAGCGTTGAACCACCCGGACAAATTAACGAGCAGTACTTC
TRBV5-1,TRBJ1-3,NA,NA,CASSLRESSGNTIYF,TGCGCCAGCAGCTTACGAGAGAGCTCTGGAAACACCATATATTTT
TRBV6-5,TRBJ1-5,TRBD1,NA,CASRADRGNQPQHF,TGTGCCAGCAGAGCGGACAGGGGAAATCAGCCCCAGCATTTT
TRBV28,TRBJ1-5,TRBD1,NA,CASSLLRQGAQPQHF,TGTGCCAGCAGTTTACTCCGACAGGGGGCTCAGCCCCAGCATTTT
TRBV15,TRBJ2-6,NA,NA,CATSPGHISGANVLTF,TGTGCCACCAGCCCGGGACACATCTCTGGGGCCAACGTCCTGACTTTC
TRBV12-3/TRBV12-4,TRBJ1-4,NA,NA,CASSLETGTGGVF,TGTGCCAGCAGTTTAGAAACTGGGACGGGGGGTGTTTTT
TRBV6-6,TRBJ2-7,TRBD2,NA,CASTRTSGPNYEQYF,TGTGCCAGCACCCGGACTAGCGGGCCTAACTACGAGCAGTACTTC
TRBV5-8,TRBJ1-3,NA,NA,CASSFGRLSGNTIYF,TGTGCCAGCAGCTTTGGGCGTCTATCGGGAAACACCATATATTTT
TRBV6-2/TRBV6-3,TRBJ1-5,NA,NA,CASSRVRNQPQHF,TGTGCCAGCAGTCGGGTTCGCAATCAGCCCCAGCATTTT
TRBV5-1,TRBJ2-6,NA,NA,CASSLESTGVSGANVLTF,TGCGCCAGCAGCTTGGAGAGTACAGGAGTCTCTGGGGCCAACGTCCTGACTTTC
TRBV19,TRBJ2-3,NA,NA,CASSMTPIALANTQYF,TGTGCCAGTAGTATGACTCCGATCGCATTAGCCAATACGCAGTATTTT
TRBV28,TRBJ2-6,NA,NA,CASSSQSSGANVLTF,TGTGCCAGCAGCTCACAGAGCTCTGGGGCCAACGTCCTGACTTTC
TRBV6-2/TRBV6-3,TRBJ2-7,TRBD2,few,CASSYPTSGRSYEQYF,TGTGCCAGCAGTTACCCGACTAGCGGGAGATCCTACGAGCAGTACTTC
TRBV23-1,TRBJ1-2,NA,NA,CASSQSQGSYGYTF,TGCGCCAGCAGTCAATCCCAGGGATCATATGGCTACACCTTC
TRBV7-2,TRBJ1-5,NA,NA,CASSLARGLNQPQHF,TGTGCCAGCAGCTTAGCGCGGGGCTTAAATCAGCCCCAGCATTTT
TRBV19,TRBJ2-7,TRBD2,NA,CASRGTSGTPYEQYF,TGTGCCAGTAGGGGGACTAGCGGGACCCCTTACGAGCAGTACTTC
TRBV9,TRBJ2-5,NA,NA,CASSVVATSGTQYF,TGTGCCAGCAGCGTAGTGGCCACATCTGGGACCCAGTACTTC
TRBV18,TRBJ2-1,NA,NA,CASSPRINYNEQFF,TGTGCCAGCTCACCGCGAATCAACTACAATGAGCAGTTCTTC
TRBV7-2,TRBJ2-3,NA,few,CASSLGHRTDTQYF,TGTGCCAGCAGCTTAGGACACCGCACAGATACGCAGTATTTT
TRBV5-4,TRBJ2-1,TRBD1,NA,CASRSGQEGYNEQFF,TGTGCCAGCAGGTCGGGACAGGAGGGGTACAATGAGCAGTTCTTC
TRBV20-1,TRBJ2-7,NA,NA,CSAKAGFEQYF,TGCAGTGCTAAGGCCGGGTTCGAGCAGTACTTC
TRBV19,TRBJ2-1,NA,NA,CASTENAGEQFF,TGTGCCAGTACCGAGAACGCGGGTGAGCAGTTCTTC
TRBV19,TRBJ2-2,TRBD1,NA,CASSEAQGVSTGELFF,TGTGCCAGTAGTGAGGCCCAGGGGGTTAGTACCGGGGAGCTGTTTTTT
TRBV6-5,TRBJ1-2,NA,NA,CASSPRTVPYGYTF,TGTGCCAGCAGTCCAAGGACAGTTCCATATGGCTACACCTTC